This passage covers 14 T cell receptor beta chains from one sample sequenced in a study of beta chain features in type 1 diabetes. Sequencing targeted expressed TCRB transcripts, as all isolated RNA had been reverse transcribed. Clones were read by immunoSEQ multiplex PCR, and TCRdb kept only the in-frame ones, dropping some. The repertoire holds under 450,000 clones, 11% to 15% seen once, with roughly 0.035% in the top ten. Source material: naive CD4+ T cells from blood. The receptors originated from a man aged 25 to 45 in good health.

This clone was seen a few times. V and J are TRBV29-1 and TRBJ2-3; 13 positions match TRBD2. The CDR3 runs 18 residues. Germline CDR1 and CDR2: SQVTM and ANQGSEA. With 1 base clipped from V and 0 bases from J, the junction kept 7 bases outside the gene matches. In DNA, the CDR3 is TGCAGCGTTGAAGTAACTAGCGGGAGGGAGATAAGCACAGATACGCAGTATTTT. It translates to CSVEVTSGREISTDTQYF.

The chain recombines TRBV7-3 with TRBJ1-2; D may be TRBD1 (5 bases). Trimming left V 1 base short and J 8 bases short, with 14 bases between. CDR3 length: 14 amino acids. Germline V CDR1 and CDR2: SGHTA, FQGTGA. The CDR3 protein is CASSLNSGNHGYTF. CDR3 DNA: TGTGCCAGCAGCTTAAATTCAGGGAATCACGGCTACACCTTC.

This clone was found once. The chain carries TRBV5-1 and TRBJ1-4; TRBD1 might be the D (6 bases). The V end was cut by 0 bases, the J end by 8 bases, with 20 bases between. The CDR3 has 17 residues. Germline V CDR1 and CDR2: SGHRS, YFSETQ. CDR3 loop: CASSLGVGVRGIEKLFF. The CDR3 nucleotides are TGCGCCAGCAGCTTGGGGGTCGGTGTCAGGGGTATCGAAAAACTGTTTTTT.

The CDR3 here is CASSPRPGQGSYEQYF. CDR3 in DNA: TGTGCCAGCTCACCCCGACCAGGACAGGGATCCTACGAGCAGTACTTC. The gene calls are TRBV18 and TRBJ2-7, with TRBD1 identical over 8 bases. The CDR3 totals 16 residues. Germline trimming cut 3 bases from V and 1 base from J; bases unmatched to any gene: 8. Looked up from germline, CDR1 is KGHSH and CDR2 is LQKENI.

CDR3 residues: CSVLVWDRGESYEQYF. Written as DNA, the CDR3 is TGCAGCGTACTCGTTTGGGACAGGGGGGAGAGTTACGAGCAGTACTTC. The chain employs TRBV29-1 and TRBJ2-7; TRBD1 agrees at 11 bases. The germline V gene encodes CDR1 SQVTM and CDR2 ANQGSEA. V was clipped by 6 bases and J by 4 bases; unmatched bases: 14. The CDR3 length is 16 residues.

The table lists this clone with a few counts. The V gene is TRBV7-2, the J gene TRBJ2-7; D is uncertain. This CDR3 is built from 13 residues. Germline V gene sequence: CDR1 SGHTA, CDR2 FQGNSA. The ends were cut back, 5 bases at V and 3 bases at J, with 11 bases in the middle. The DNA for the CDR3 is TGTGCCAGCAGCCCGGACGGTCTCTACGAGCAGTACTTC. Amino acids: CASSPDGLYEQYF.

J is TRBJ2-5 and V is TRBV19; 9 positions match TRBD2. V lost 5 bases, J lost 4 bases, and 8 bases stayed unmatched. The CDR3 extends over 15 amino acids. Germline CDR1 is LNHDA and CDR2 is SQIVND (reference sequence). CDR3 protein: CASSQGSGGPETQYF. The CDR3 DNA sequence: TGTGCCAGTAGTCAGGGTAGCGGGGGCCCAGAGACCCAGTACTTC.

The CDR3 sequence: CASSIMTGSSYEQYF. For the CDR3, the DNA is TGTGCCAGTAGTATTATGACAGGCAGCTCCTACGAGCAGTACTTC. This chain joins TRBV19 and TRBJ2-7; TRBD1 is a possible D gene (6 bases). V was cut by 3 bases and J by 0 bases, with 12 bases left in between. CDR1 is LNHDA, CDR2 SQIVND, per germline (reference sequence). The CDR3 is made up of 15 amino acids.

The chain employs TRBV29-1 and TRBJ2-5, with TRBD1 matching over 7 bases. This CDR3 contains 14 residues. Germline V CDR1 and CDR2: SQVTM, ANQGSEA. The J segment lost 6 bases and the V segment lost 2 bases, leaving 9 bases of the junction unmatched. CDR3: CSVERQGERKTQYF. In nucleotides, the CDR3 is TGCAGCGTTGAACGGCAGGGGGAGAGAAAGACCCAGTACTTC.

The count of this clone is one. The chain links TRBV4-1 to TRBJ1-5; D unresolved. The CDR3 sequence is 14 residues long. Trimming cost V 0 bases and J 11 bases, with 14 bases left between them. The germline CDR1 and CDR2 sequences are MGHRA and YSYEKL. The CDR3 DNA reads TGCGCCAGCAGCCAAGATTTTAGGGTAACGTCCCAGCATTTT. Translation gives CASSQDFRVTSQHF.

The chain employs TRBV5-4 and TRBJ1-2; D is possibly TRBD1 (5 bases). Trimming cost V 5 bases and J 14 bases, with 16 bases left between them. From germline, CDR1 is SGHNT and CDR2 YYREEE (reference sequence). The CDR3 extends over 11 amino acids. The CDR3 region has the DNA TGTGCCAGCAGGTTCCGGGACGTTCAAACCTTC. Protein product: CASRFRDVQTF.

This chain joins TRBV5-1 and TRBJ2-5; D perhaps matches TRBD2 (5 bases). CDR3 length: 15 residues. Per germline, CDR1 SGHRS and CDR2 YFSETQ. V was trimmed by 0 bases and J by 0 bases, leaving 9 bases between them. DNA of the CDR3: TGCGCCAGCAGCTTGGGGGCGGGCTACCAAGAGACCCAGTACTTC. Amino acids: CASSLGAGYQETQYF.

This clone came up a few times. The chain employs TRBV10-2 and TRBJ2-5; unclear D gene. V shed 0 bases and J shed 5 bases, with 16 bases lying between them. The CDR3 spans 16 residues. Germline V gene sequence: CDR1 WSHSY, CDR2 SAAADI. CDR3 DNA sequence: TGCGCCAGCAGTGAGTCGATGTGGACCGACCGGGAGACCCAGTACTTC. Protein product: CASSESMWTDRETQYF.

There are a few counts of this clone. The CDR3 is CASSLYGRDTDTQYF. CDR3 coding DNA: TGCGCCAGCAGCTTGTACGGGAGGGACACAGATACGCAGTATTTT. This sequence joins TRBV5-1 and TRBJ2-3, with TRBD2 matching 8 bases. Trimming removed 1 base from V and 2 bases from J; junction bases left unmatched: 3. From germline, CDR1 is SGHRS and CDR2 YFSETQ. The CDR3 consists of 15 residues.